The clone carrying this T cell receptor (beta chain) was picked up many times. What it binds is not known. This sample is drawn from a study of T-cell memory formation after mild COVID-19. Study-wide results and caveats: The study detected some responding clones in pre-infection memory, suggesting cross-reactive memory joined. Contracting CD8+ clones were enriched in EMRA, CD4+ mainly in CM and EM.

The 5'RACE method, run with constant-segment primers, produced TCR alpha and TCR beta cDNA libraries (carrying sample barcodes and UMIs). TCRdb passed the 5' RACE reads through MiXCR, listing each CDR3 protein once. This repertoire shows about 60,000 distinct CDR3 sequences, over 9% found once; its top ten account for around a quarter. CDR1 is SGHTA and CDR2 is FQGTGA in the germline V gene. V gave up 4 bases and J gave up 4 bases, with 9 bases separating them. CDR3 size: 13 residues. The sequenced sample consisted of PBMCs or a T cell subset sorted from them (not recorded which). This chain uses TRBV7-3 with TRBJ2-3, with a tentative D call TRBD1 (6 bases). This receptor was taken from a man aged 18-30 years who had mild COVID-19 (a few samples of this study predate the infection). Cell type and time point are not known. Here the CDR3 DNA reads TGTGCCAGCAGCTGGACAGATGCAGATACGCAGTATTTT. Residues: CASSWTDADTQYF.